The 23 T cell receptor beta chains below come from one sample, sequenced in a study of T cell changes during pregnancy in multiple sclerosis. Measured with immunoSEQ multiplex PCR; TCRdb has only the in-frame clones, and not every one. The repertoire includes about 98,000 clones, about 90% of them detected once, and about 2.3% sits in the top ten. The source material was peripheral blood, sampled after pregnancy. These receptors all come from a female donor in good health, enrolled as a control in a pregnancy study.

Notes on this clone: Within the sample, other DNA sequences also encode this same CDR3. CDR3 loop: CASSLAQGADTEAFF. The CDR3 DNA sequence: TGTGCCAGCAGCTTAGCCCAGGGGGCAGACACTGAAGCTTTCTTT. This chain uses TRBV7-9 with TRBJ1-1, with 8 nucleotides matching TRBD1. V dropped 0 bases and J dropped 3; count of bases not matched to a gene: 3. Germline V lookup: CDR1 SEHNR, CDR2 FQNEAQ (reference sequence). This CDR3 region has 15 residues.

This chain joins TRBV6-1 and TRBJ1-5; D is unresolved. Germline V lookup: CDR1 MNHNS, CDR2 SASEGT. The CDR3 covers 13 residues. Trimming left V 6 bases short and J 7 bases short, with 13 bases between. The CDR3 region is CASSEPQIQPQHF. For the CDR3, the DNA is TGTGCCAGCAGCGAACCGCAGATCCAGCCCCAGCATTTT.

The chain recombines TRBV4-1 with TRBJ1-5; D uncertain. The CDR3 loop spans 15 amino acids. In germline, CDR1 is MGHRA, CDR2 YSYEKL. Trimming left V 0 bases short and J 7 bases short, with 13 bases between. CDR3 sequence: CASSQEPNEGQPQHF. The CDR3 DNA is TGCGCCAGCAGCCAAGAGCCGAACGAGGGACAGCCCCAGCATTTT.

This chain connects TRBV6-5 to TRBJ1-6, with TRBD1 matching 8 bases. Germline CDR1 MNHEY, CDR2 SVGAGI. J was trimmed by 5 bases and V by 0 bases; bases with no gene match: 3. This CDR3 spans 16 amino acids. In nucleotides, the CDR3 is TGTGCCAGCAGTTACTCGAAGGACAGGGATAATTCACCCCTCCACTTT. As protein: CASSYSKDRDNSPLHF.

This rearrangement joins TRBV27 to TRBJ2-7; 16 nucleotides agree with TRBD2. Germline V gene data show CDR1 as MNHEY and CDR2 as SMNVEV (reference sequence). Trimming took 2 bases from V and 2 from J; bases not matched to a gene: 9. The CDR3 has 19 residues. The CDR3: CASSLSKGLAGGPPYEQYF. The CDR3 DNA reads TGTGCCAGCAGTTTAAGTAAGGGACTAGCGGGAGGGCCCCCCTACGAGCAGTACTTC.

CDR3 DNA: TGTGCCAGCCATAACGGGCGGGGGTCCTCAGATACGCAGTATTTT. This codes for CASHNGRGSSDTQYF. The genes are TRBV7-8 and TRBJ2-3, with 7 nucleotides matching TRBD2. Germline values: CDR1 SGHVS, CDR2 FQNEAQ. This CDR3 has 15 amino acids. V lost 8 bases and J lost 4; bases outside the gene matches: 12.

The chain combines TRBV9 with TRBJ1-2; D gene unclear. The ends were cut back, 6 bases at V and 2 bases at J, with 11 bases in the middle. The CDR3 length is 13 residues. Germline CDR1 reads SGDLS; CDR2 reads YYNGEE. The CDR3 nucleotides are TGTGCCAGCACAAGACAAAGGAACTATGGCTACACCTTC. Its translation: CASTRQRNYGYTF. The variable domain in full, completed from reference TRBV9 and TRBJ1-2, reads DSGVTQTPKHLITATGQRVTLRCSPRSGDLSVYWYQQSLDQGLQFLIQYYNGEERAKGNILERFSAQQFPDLHSELNLSSLELGDSALYFCASTRQRNYGYTFGSGTRLTVV.

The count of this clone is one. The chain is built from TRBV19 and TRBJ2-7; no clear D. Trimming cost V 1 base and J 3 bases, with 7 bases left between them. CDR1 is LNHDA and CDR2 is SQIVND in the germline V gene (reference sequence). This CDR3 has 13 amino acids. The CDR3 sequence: CASSIGLSYEQYF. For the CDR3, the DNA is TGTGCCAGTAGTATAGGCCTTAGCTACGAGCAGTACTTC.

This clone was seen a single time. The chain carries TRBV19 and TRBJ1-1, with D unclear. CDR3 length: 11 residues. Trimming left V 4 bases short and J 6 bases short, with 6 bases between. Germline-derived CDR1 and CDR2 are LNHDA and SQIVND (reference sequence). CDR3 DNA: TGTGCCAGTAGTACACAGTCTGAAGCTTTCTTT. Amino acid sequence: CASSTQSEAFF.

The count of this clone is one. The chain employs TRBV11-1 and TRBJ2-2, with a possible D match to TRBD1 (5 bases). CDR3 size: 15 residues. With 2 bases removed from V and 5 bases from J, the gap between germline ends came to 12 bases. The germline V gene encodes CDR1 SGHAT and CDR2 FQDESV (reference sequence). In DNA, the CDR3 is TGTGCCAGCAGCTTAACCGCAGGGTCAACCGGGGAGCTGTTTTTT. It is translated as CASSLTAGSTGELFF.

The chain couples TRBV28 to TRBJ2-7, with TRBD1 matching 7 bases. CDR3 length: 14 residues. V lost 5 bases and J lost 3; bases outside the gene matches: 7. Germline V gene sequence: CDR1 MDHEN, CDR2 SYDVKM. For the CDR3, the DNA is TGTGCCAGCAGTGCAGACAGGGACCTCTACGAGCAGTACTTC. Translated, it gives CASSADRDLYEQYF. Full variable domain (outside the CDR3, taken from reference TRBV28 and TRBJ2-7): DVKVTQSSRYLVKRTGEKVFLECVQDMDHENMFWYRQDPGLGLRLIYFSYDVKMKEKGDIPEGYSVSREKKERFSLILESASTNQTSMYLCASSADRDLYEQYFGPGTRLTVT.

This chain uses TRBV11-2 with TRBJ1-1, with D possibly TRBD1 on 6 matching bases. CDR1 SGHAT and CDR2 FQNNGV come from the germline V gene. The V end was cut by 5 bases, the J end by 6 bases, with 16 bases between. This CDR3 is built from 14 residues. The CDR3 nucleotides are TGTGCCAGCAGCCGTGCCCAGGGGAGAGCTGAAGCTTTCTTT. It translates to CASSRAQGRAEAFF.

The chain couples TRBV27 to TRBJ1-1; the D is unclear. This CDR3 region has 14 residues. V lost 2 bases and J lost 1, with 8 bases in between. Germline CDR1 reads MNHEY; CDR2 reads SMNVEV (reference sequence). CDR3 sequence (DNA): TGTGCCAGCAGTTTAATAGCACAGAACACTGAAGCTTTCTTT. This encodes CASSLIAQNTEAFF.

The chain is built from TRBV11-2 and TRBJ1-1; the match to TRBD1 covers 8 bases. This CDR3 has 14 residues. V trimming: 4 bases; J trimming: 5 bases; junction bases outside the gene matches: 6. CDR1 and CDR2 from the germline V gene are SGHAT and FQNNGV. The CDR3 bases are TGTGCCAGCAGCTCCCAGGGGGCTTTGACTGAAGCTTTCTTT. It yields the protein CASSSQGALTEAFF.

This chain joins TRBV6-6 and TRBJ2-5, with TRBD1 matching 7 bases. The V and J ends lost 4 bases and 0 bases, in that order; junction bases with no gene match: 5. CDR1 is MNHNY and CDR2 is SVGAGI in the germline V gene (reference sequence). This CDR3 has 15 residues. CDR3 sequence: CASSSTGTDQETQYF. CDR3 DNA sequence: TGTGCCAGCAGTTCCACCGGGACAGACCAAGAGACCCAGTACTTC.

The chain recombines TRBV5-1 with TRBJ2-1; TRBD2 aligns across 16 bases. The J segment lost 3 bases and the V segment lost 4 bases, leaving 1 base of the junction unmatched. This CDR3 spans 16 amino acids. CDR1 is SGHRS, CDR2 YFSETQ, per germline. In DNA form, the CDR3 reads TGCGCCAGCAGCGGGACTAGCGGGAGGGACTACAATGAGCAGTTCTTC. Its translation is CASSGTSGRDYNEQFF.

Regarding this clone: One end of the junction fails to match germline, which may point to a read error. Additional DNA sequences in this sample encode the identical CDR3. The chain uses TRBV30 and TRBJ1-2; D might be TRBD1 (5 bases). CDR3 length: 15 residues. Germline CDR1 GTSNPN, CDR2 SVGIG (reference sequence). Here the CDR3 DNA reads TGCGCCTGGACCCCCCCAGACAGACGTAACTATGGCTACACCTTC. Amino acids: CAWTPPDRRNYGYTF. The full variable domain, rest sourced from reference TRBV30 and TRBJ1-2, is SQTIHQWPATLVQPVGSPLSLECTVEGTSNPNLYWYRQAAGRGLQLLFYSVGIGQISSEVPQNLSASRPQDRQFILSSKKLLLSDSGFYLCAWTPPDRRNYGYTFGSGTRLTVV.

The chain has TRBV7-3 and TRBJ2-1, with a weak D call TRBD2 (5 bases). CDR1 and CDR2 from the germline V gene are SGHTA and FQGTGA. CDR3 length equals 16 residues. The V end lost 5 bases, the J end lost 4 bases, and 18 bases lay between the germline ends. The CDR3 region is CASSPLGGGGYNEQFF. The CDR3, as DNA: TGTGCCAGCAGCCCCCTGGGTGGCGGAGGATACAATGAGCAGTTCTTC.

The CDR3 protein is CASSLGAGGQNEQFF. CDR3 in DNA: TGTGCCAGCAGCTTAGGCGCGGGAGGTCAAAATGAGCAGTTCTTC. The chain uses TRBV7-6 and TRBJ2-1; 8 bases fit TRBD2. The CDR3 totals 15 residues. The V gene's germline CDR1 is SGHVS and CDR2 FNYEAQ. V dropped 1 base and J dropped 7; count of bases not matched to a gene: 6.

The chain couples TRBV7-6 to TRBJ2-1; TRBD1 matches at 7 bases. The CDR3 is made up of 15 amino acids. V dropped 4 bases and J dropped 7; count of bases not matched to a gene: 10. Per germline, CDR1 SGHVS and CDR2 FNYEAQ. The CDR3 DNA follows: TGTGCCAGCAGCTCAACCCAGGGGGTAAGGAATGAGCAGTTCTTC. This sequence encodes CASSSTQGVRNEQFF.

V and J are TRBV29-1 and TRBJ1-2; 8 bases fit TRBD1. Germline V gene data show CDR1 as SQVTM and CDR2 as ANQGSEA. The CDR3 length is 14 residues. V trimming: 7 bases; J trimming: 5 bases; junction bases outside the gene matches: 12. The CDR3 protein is CSAGPLQGEYGYTF. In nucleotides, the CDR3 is TGCAGCGCCGGACCCTTACAGGGGGAATATGGCTACACCTTC.

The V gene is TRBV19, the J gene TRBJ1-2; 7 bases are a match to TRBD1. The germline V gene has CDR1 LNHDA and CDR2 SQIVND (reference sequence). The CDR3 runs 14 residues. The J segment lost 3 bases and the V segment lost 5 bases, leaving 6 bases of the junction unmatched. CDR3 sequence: CASSLQGIDYGYTF. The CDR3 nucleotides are TGTGCCAGTAGTCTACAGGGGATAGACTATGGCTACACCTTC.

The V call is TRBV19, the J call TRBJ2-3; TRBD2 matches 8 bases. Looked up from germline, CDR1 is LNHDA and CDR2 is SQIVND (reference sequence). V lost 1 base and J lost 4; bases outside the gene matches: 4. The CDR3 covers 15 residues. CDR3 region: CASSIVGTRPDTQYF. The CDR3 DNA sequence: TGTGCCAGTAGTATAGTGGGGACTAGACCAGATACGCAGTATTTT.